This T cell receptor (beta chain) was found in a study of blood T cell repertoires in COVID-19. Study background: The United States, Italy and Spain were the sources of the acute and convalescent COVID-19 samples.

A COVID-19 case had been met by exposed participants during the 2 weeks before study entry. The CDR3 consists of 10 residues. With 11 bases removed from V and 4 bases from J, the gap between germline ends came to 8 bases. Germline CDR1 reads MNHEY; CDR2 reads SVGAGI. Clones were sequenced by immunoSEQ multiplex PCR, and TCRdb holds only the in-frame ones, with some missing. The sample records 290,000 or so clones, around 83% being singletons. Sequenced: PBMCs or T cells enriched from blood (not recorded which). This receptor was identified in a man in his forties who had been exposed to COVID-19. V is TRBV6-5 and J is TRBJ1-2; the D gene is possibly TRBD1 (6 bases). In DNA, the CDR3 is TGTGCCGGGGGCACCTATGGCTACACCTTC. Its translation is CAGGTYGYTF.